This T cell receptor (beta chain) was identified in a study of response to subunit inactivated influenza vaccine. Study findings and constraints: With each seasonal influenza vaccination, the authors suggested, few new T cells are recruited.

The length of the CDR3 is 18 residues. Trimming removed 4 bases from V and 6 bases from J; junction bases left unmatched: 15. CDR1 is SQVTM and CDR2 is ANQGSEA in the germline V gene. TCRdb recomputed calls from the RT-PCR reads with MiXCR, one row per CDR3 protein. This sample has roughly 700,000 distinct CDR3 sequences, with approximately 15% found just once. Of note for this clonotype: Its antigen is undetermined.

The source was PBMCs from blood, collected roughly 15 days before vaccination. The V and J genes are TRBV29-1 and TRBJ1-4; 12 nucleotides line up with TRBD1. This receptor was taken from a man aged 45-60 years who received an inactivated influenza vaccine. CDR3 sequence reads: CSVVLRGDRGRMHEKLFF. Written as DNA, the CDR3 is TGCAGCGTTGTCCTACGGGGGGACAGGGGGCGCATGCATGAAAAACTGTTTTTT.